The rows below give T cell receptor beta chains drawn from one sample of a study of blood T cell repertoires in COVID-19. TCRdb keeps only in-frame clones here, not all; method: immunoSEQ multiplex PCR. The sample includes around 300,000 clones, about 93% of them seen just once. Sequenced sample: peripheral blood. The receptors derive from a woman younger than 45 with COVID-19, enrolled during active disease. CDR3s include the opening cysteine and the closing phenylalanine or tryptophan. D genes are given only for firm matches. Expanded clones are given a class, and other clones once, few, many or no size at all.

clone_size d_call cdr3_length j_call v_call cdr3_nt cdr3_aa
. TRBD1 14 TRBJ1-4 TRBV5-6 TGTGCCAGCAGGCGACAGGGGGCGCCTGAAAAACTGTTTTTT CASRRQGAPEKLFF
. TRBD1 16 TRBJ1-4 TRBV28 TGTGCCAGCAGCCCTCATCCAGACAGGGGAAATGAAAAACTGTTTTTT CASSPHPDRGNEKLFF
. TRBD2 16 TRBJ2-7 TRBV13 TGTGCCAGCAGCTTAGGGCCTAGCGGGGGGTACGAGGAGCAGTACTTC CASSLGPSGGYEEQYF
. . 14 TRBJ2-7 TRBV6-5 TGTGCCAGCAGTTACTCGAGGGGGACCTACGAGCAGTACTTC CASSYSRGTYEQYF
. . 15 TRBJ2-1 TRBV9 TGTGCCAGCAGCGTAGGTTCTGTTTCCCTCAATGAGCAGTTCTTC CASSVGSVSLNEQFF
. . 16 TRBJ2-2 TRBV4-1 TGCGCCAGCAGCCAAGGCCTCTGGCGGGACACCGGGGAGCTGTTTTTT CASSQGLWRDTGELFF
. . 17 TRBJ2-7 TRBV7-2 TGTGCCAGCAGCTTCCCACTCAGGGGCCGGGGCTCCTACGAGCAGTACTTC CASSFPLRGRGSYEQYF
. . 12 TRBJ2-3 TRBV9 TGTGCCAGCAGCGTAGCTCTGGATACGCAGTATTTT CASSVALDTQYF
once . 14 TRBJ2-5 TRBV23-1 TGCGCCAGCAGTCAATTGAGACAACAAGAGACCCAGTACTTC CASSQLRQQETQYF
. TRBD1 14 TRBJ1-1 TRBV24-1 TGTGCCACCAATCGAGGGGGCGCGGACACTGAAGCTTTCTTT CATNRGGADTEAFF
. . 15 TRBJ1-1 TRBV27 TGTGCCAGCAGTCCCTTTGAGCCGGGAAGGATGGGGGCTTTCTTT CASSPFEPGRMGAFF
. . 13 TRBJ1-3 TRBV6-5 TGTGCCAGCAGTTACTCTTTCTCAAACACCATATATTTT CASSYSFSNTIYF
few TRBD1 15 TRBJ2-7 TRBV19 TGTGCCAGTAGCAATGAAAACAGGGGGACCTACGAGCAGTACTTC CASSNENRGTYEQYF
. TRBD1 17 TRBJ2-7 TRBV24-1 TGTGCCACCAGTGATTCCCGTCCGGGACAGGAGCTCTACGAGCAGTACTTC CATSDSRPGQELYEQYF
. TRBD1 15 TRBJ1-5 TRBV18 TGTGCCAGCTCACCAGGGACAGGGAATAATCAGCCCCAGCATTTT CASSPGTGNNQPQHF
. TRBD1 14 TRBJ1-1 TRBV6-4 TGTGCCAGCAGACAACAGGGGGGTAACACTGAAGCTTTCTTT CASRQQGGNTEAFF
few TRBD1 13 TRBJ1-5 TRBV28 TGTGCCAGCAGCCCTACAGGGGACCAGCCCCAGCATTTT CASSPTGDQPQHF
. . 14 TRBJ2-7 TRBV5-1 TGCGCCAGCAGCCAGACCCGATCGGGGGACGAGCAGTACTTC CASSQTRSGDEQYF
. . 13 TRBJ1-1 TRBV6-5 TGTGCCAGCAGTTACTCAGGGGGCACTGAAGCTTTCTTT CASSYSGGTEAFF
. TRBD1 19 TRBJ2-7 TRBV6-2/TRBV6-3 TGTGCCAGCAGTTACTCGACCCCATTAATCGGGACAGTCCCCTACGAGCAGTACTTC CASSYSTPLIGTVPYEQYF
. TRBD1 13 TRBJ1-6 TRBV5-4 TGTGCCAGCAGCTCCAGGGGGGAAACACCCCTCCACTTT CASSSRGETPLHF
. . 15 TRBJ2-3 TRBV19 TGTGCCAGTAGTATGTGGAGCGGGAGCACAGATACGCAGTATTTT CASSMWSGSTDTQYF
. . 10 TRBJ1-1 TRBV29-1 TGCAGCGGGAGGAACACTGAAGCTTTCTTT CSGRNTEAFF
. TRBD1 16 TRBJ2-7 TRBV6-1 TGTGCCAGCAGTGTGGTAGACAGGGGGCCTTATTACGAGCAGTACTTC CASSVVDRGPYYEQYF
. . 15 TRBJ1-1 TRBV7-3 TGTGCCAGCAGCGGGAGGGTAGAAGTGAGCCCTGAAGCTTTCTTT CASSGRVEVSPEAFF
. . 12 TRBJ2-7 TRBV28 TGTGCCAGCAGTCCTCACAACTACGAGCAGTACTTC CASSPHNYEQYF
. . 14 TRBJ2-5 TRBV9 TGTGCCAGCAGCGTAGGGGCACAAAGGGGGACCCAGTACTTC CASSVGAQRGTQYF
. . 14 TRBJ2-1 TRBV5-6 TGTGCCAGCAGCTTCGACAGCTCCTACAATGAGCAGTTCTTC CASSFDSSYNEQFF
. TRBD2 19 TRBJ2-1 TRBV30 TGTGCCTGGAGTCGGAGGAGGACTAGCGGGAAACTCCAGAACAATGAGCAGTTCTTC CAWSRRRTSGKLQNNEQFF
few TRBD1 15 TRBJ1-1 TRBV6-1 TGTGCCAGCAGTGAAGTAAGGGGGCGGAACACTGAAGCTTTCTTT CASSEVRGRNTEAFF
. . 13 TRBJ1-6 TRBV28 TGTGCCAGCGGCAGGCCTTATAATTCACCCCTCCACTTT CASGRPYNSPLHF
. . 13 TRBJ1-5 TRBV28 TGTGCCAGCAGCGAAACAGGGTTTCAGCCCCAGCATTTT CASSETGFQPQHF
. . 13 TRBJ2-3 TRBV29-1 TGCAGCGCAGGGGGGGGGTTCACAGATACGCAGTATTTT CSAGGGFTDTQYF
. TRBD1 15 TRBJ1-2 TRBV7-6 TGTGCCAGCAGCGCAAGACCGGGACAGGGGTCTGGCTACACCTTC CASSARPGQGSGYTF
. TRBD2 17 TRBJ2-3 TRBV28 TGTGCCAGCATGCTATTAGCGGGAGCCCTTAGCACAGATACGCAGTATTTT CASMLLAGALSTDTQYF
. TRBD1 14 TRBJ1-4 TRBV2 TGTGCCAGCAGATCGACAGGGGGTAGTGAAAAACTGTTTTTT CASRSTGGSEKLFF
. TRBD1 15 TRBJ1-5 TRBV6-5 TGTGCCAGCGCCGACTTAGGGGGCACCAACCAGCCCCAGCATTTT CASADLGGTNQPQHF
. . 14 TRBJ2-7 TRBV5-1 TGCGCCAGCAGCCCCGACAGCTACACCTACGAGCAGTACTTC CASSPDSYTYEQYF
. TRBD2 14 TRBJ2-1 TRBV28 TGTGCCAGCAGTCGGACTAGCGGGAGCACTGAGCAGTTCTTC CASSRTSGSTEQFF
. TRBD1 15 TRBJ2-7 TRBV6-1 TGTGCCAGCAAACACTCCGGGACAGGGGTGTACGAGCAGTACTTC CASKHSGTGVYEQYF
. TRBD1 15 TRBJ2-6 TRBV7-9 TGTGCCAGCAGGTCGACAGGGTATGGGGCCAACGTCCTGACTTTC CASRSTGYGANVLTF
. . 17 TRBJ1-1 TRBV28 TGTGCCAGCAGTTTATTGCCGGGGGGACCCCTGAACACTGAAGCTTTCTTT CASSLLPGGPLNTEAFF
. . 16 TRBJ1-5 TRBV6-1 TGTGCCAGCAGTGTATATAAGGAGATGAAAAATCAGCCCCAGCATTTT CASSVYKEMKNQPQHF
. . 15 TRBJ1-3 TRBV28 TGTGCCAGCAGTGCCAGGGGCAGGGAACGAAACACCATATATTTT CASSARGRERNTIYF
. TRBD1 12 TRBJ2-7 TRBV10-3 TGTGCCATCAGGGGGGACAGGTGGGAGCAGTACTTC CAIRGDRWEQYF